This T cell receptor beta chain derives from a study of blood T cell repertoires in COVID-19. As for the study in general: Italy, Spain and the United States were the sources of the convalescent and acute COVID-19 samples. T cells, B-cell-depleted T cells, or PBMCs supplied cDNA or gDNA.

The CDR3 sequence is 15 residues long. Germline V CDR1 and CDR2: SGHRS, YFSETQ. The V and J ends lost 0 bases and 0 bases respectively, with 9 bases between them. In the authors' workflow: Amplifying reference gene primers gave estimates of nucleated cell counts. Libraries were prepared by immunoSEQ multiplex PCR; TCRdb keeps only in-frame clonotypes and omits some of them. D and trimming were read from the DNA, whereas the V and J calls and clone size are those reported in that table. This sample has about 260,000 clones, with 84% found just once. What was sequenced was peripheral blood. The chain has TRBV5-1 and TRBJ2-5, with a possible D match to TRBD1 (5 bases). The sequence derives from a human donor in a cohort sampled during active COVID-19. The CDR3 sequence: CASSLADRDQETQYF. CDR3 bases: TGCGCCAGCAGCTTGGCCGACAGAGACCAAGAGACCCAGTACTTC.